This T cell receptor (beta chain) derives from a study of CD8+CD57+ T cells in acquired aplastic anemia. Across the study: Sorted CD4+ and CD8+ cells yielded DNA averaging around 3.2 ug. Study results and caveats: Patients shared around 30 CD8+ CDR3 sequences with controls.

Genomic DNA provided the template from which TCR beta VDJ and CDR3 profiles were obtained. TCRdb passed the reads through MiXCR, listing each CDR3 protein once. The sample has some 170,000 distinct CDR3 sequences, 40% to 55% seen once; the top ten hold 1.1%. The sequenced patients had an expansion of CD8+CD57+ cells seen by flow cytometry. The blood sampling took place in patients who had so far received no therapy. The CDR3 has 12 residues. From germline, CDR1 is SQVTM and CDR2 ANQGSEA. Comments on this clonotype: The antigen is not known. Relative to the germline gene, one junction end is altered; a read error may explain this.

Sequencing input: sorted CD4+, CD8+, or CD8+CD57+ T cells (not recorded which) from PBMCs. This TCR derives from a human donor with aplastic anemia. V is TRBV29-1 and J is TRBJ2-6; the D is unclear. Here the CDR3 reads CIVALGANVLTF. The CDR3 nucleotides are TGTATCGTCGCCCTCGGGGCCAACGTCCTGACTTTC.